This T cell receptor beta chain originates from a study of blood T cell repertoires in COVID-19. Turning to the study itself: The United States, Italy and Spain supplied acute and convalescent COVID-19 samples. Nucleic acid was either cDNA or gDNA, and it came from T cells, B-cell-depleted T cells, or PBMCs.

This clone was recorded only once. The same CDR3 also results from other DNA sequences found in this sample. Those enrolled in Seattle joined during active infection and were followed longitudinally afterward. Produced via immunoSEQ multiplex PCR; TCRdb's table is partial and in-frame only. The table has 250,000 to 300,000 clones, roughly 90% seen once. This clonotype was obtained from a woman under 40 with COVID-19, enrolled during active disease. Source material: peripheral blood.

The CDR3 is CASSIRTGAEKLFF. In nucleotides, the CDR3 is TGTGCCAGTAGTATCAGGACAGGGGCGGAAAAACTGTTTTTT. The chain links TRBV19 to TRBJ1-4, with 9 bases aligning to TRBD1. The germline CDR1 and CDR2 sequences are LNHDA and SQIVND (reference sequence). The CDR3 has 14 amino acids. V lost 3 bases, J lost 8 bases, and 4 bases stayed unmatched.